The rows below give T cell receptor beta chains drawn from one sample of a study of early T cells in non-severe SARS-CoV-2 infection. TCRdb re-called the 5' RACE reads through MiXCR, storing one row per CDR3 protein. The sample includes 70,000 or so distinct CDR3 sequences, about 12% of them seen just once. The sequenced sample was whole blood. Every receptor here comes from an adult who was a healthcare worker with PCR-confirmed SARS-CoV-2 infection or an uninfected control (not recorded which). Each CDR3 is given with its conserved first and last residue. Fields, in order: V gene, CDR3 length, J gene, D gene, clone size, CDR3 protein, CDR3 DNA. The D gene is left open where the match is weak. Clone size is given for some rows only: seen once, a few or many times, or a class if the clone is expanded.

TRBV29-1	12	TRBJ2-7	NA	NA	CSVNKTPYEQYF	TGCAGCGTTAACAAGACACCCTACGAGCAGTACTTC
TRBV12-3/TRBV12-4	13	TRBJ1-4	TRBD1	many	CASSTGDSEKLFF	TGTGCCAGCAGTACAGGGGACTCGGAAAAACTGTTTTTT
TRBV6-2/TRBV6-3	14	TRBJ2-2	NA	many	CASRPSINTGELFF	TGTGCCAGCAGACCCTCGATAAACACCGGGGAGCTGTTTTTT
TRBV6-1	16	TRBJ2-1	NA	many	CASTRDSASSYNEQFF	TGTGCCAGCACCAGGGACTCCGCCAGCTCCTACAATGAGCAGTTCTTC
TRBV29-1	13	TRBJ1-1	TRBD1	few	CSAGTDLNTEAFF	TGCAGCGCTGGGACAGACTTGAACACTGAAGCTTTCTTT
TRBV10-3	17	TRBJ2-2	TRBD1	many	CAISQTGGYSNTGELFF	TGTGCCATCAGCCAAACAGGGGGTTATTCTAACACCGGGGAGCTGTTTTTT
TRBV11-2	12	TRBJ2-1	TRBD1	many	CASSTSGDRRFF	TGTGCCAGCAGCACGTCAGGGGACAGGCGGTTCTTC
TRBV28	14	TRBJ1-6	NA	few	CASLLYRDNSPLHF	TGTGCCAGCTTATTATACAGAGATAATTCACCCCTCCACTTT
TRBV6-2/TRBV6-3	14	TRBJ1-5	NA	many	CASSYGGGGQPQHF	TGTGCCAGCAGTTACGGGGGAGGTGGTCAGCCCCAGCATTTT
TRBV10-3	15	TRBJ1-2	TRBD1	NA	CAISGSGTGGSGYTF	TGTGCCATCAGTGGATCCGGGACAGGGGGCTCTGGCTACACCTTC
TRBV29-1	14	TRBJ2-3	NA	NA	CSVEPGLGPYTQYF	TGCAGCGTTGAACCGGGTCTGGGTCCTTATACGCAGTATTTT
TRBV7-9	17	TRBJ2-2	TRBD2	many	CASSLKPGLTNTGELFF	TGTGCCAGCAGCTTAAAACCGGGACTAACGAACACCGGGGAGCTGTTTTTT
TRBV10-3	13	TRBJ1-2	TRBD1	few	CAIKQGDGYGYTF	TGTGCCATCAAACAGGGGGACGGCTATGGCTACACCTTC
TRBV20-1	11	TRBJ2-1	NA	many	CSTHRLREQFF	TGCAGTACTCACAGGTTACGTGAGCAGTTCTTC
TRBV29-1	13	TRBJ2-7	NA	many	CSVAVPLWWGQYF	TGCAGCGTTGCAGTGCCGTTGTGGTGGGGGCAGTACTTC
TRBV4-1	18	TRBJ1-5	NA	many	CASSHSSPVGGVDQPQHF	TGCGCCAGCAGCCATTCTAGTCCAGTTGGGGGGGTGGATCAGCCCCAGCATTTT
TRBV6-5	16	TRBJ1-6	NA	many	CASSDDTGYDNSPLHF	TGTGCCAGCAGTGACGACACGGGATATGATAATTCACCCCTCCACTTT
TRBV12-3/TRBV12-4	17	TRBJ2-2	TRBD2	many	CASSSPGGGSHTGELFF	TGTGCCAGCAGTTCCCCCGGGGGGGGTTCTCACACCGGGGAGCTGTTTTTT
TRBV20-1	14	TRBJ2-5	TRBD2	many	CSAPQAGAKETQYF	TGCAGTGCCCCCCAAGCGGGGGCCAAAGAGACCCAGTACTTC